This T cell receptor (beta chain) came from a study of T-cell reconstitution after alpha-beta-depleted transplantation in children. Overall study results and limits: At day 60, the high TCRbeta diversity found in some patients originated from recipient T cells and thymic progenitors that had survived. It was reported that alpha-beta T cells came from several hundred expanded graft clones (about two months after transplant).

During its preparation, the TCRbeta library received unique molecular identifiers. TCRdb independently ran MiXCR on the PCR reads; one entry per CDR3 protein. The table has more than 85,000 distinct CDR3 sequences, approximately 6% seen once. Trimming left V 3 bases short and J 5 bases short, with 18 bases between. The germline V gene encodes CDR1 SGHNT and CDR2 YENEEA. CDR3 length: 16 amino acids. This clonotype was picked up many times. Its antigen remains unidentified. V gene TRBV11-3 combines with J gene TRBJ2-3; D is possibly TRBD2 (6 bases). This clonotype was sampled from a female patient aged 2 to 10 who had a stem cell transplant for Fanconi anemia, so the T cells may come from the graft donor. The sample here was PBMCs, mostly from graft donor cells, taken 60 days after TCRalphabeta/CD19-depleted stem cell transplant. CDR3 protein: CASSLRRGSGGDTQYF. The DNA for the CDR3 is TGTGCCAGCAGCTTGAGGCGGGGTTCTGGGGGAGATACGCAGTATTTT.